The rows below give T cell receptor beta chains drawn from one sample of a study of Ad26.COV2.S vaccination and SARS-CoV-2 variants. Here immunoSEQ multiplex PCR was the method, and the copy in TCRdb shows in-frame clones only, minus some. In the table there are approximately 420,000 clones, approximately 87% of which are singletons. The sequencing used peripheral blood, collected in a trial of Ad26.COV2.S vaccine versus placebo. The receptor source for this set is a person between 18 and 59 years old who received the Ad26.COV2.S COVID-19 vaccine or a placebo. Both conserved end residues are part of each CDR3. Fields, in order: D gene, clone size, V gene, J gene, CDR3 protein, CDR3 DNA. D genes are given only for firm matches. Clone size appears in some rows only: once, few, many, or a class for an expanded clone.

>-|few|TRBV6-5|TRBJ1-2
CASSKQGHYGYTF
TGTGCCAGCAGTAAACAGGGACACTATGGCTACACCTTC
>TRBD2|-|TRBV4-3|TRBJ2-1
CASSQVGGGPPREQFF
TGCGCCAGCAGCCAAGTCGGGGGGGGGCCCCCAAGGGAGCAGTTCTTC
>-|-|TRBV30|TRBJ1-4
CAWSVLGSEKLFF
TGTGCCTGGAGTGTACTGGGGTCGGAAAAACTGTTTTTT
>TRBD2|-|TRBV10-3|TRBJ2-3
CAISTSGGAGADTQYF
TGTGCCATCAGTACTAGCGGGGGGGCTGGAGCAGATACGCAGTATTTT
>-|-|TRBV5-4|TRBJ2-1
CASSPAPRGNEQFF
TGTGCCAGCAGTCCTGCTCCCAGGGGCAATGAGCAGTTCTTC
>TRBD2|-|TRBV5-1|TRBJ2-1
CASSLAGGRNEQFF
TGCGCCAGCAGCTTAGCGGGGGGGCGCAATGAGCAGTTCTTC
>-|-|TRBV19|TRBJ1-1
CASSVTGTGNTEAFF
TGTGCCAGTAGTGTTACAGGGACTGGGAACACTGAAGCTTTCTTT
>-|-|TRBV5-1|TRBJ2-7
CASRSADRVDEQYF
TGCGCCAGCAGGTCGGCTGACAGAGTCGACGAGCAGTACTTC
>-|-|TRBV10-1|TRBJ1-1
CASSLSRLNTEAFF
TGCGCCAGCAGTCTCAGCAGGCTGAACACTGAAGCTTTCTTT
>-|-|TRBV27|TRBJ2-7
CASSLRLPHYEQYF
TGTGCCAGCAGTTTACGGCTACCGCACTACGAGCAGTACTTC
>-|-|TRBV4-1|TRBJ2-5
CASSQDLVGVETQYF
TGCGCCAGCAGCCAAGATCTGGTTGGCGTGGAGACCCAGTACTTC
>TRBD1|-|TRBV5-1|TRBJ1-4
CASSSTPGQENEKLFF
TGCGCCAGCAGCTCTACCCCGGGACAGGAAAATGAAAAACTGTTTTTT
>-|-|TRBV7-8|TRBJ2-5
CASSSPRAQKSYTYQETQYF
TGTGCCAGCAGCTCCCCGCGGGCACAGAAGAGCTATACGTACCAAGAGACCCAGTACTTC
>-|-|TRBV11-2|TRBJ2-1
CASSLRGLASSYNEQFF
TGTGCCAGCAGCTTACGGGGGCTAGCGAGCTCCTACAATGAGCAGTTCTTC
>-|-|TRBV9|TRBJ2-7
CASSVVAGTWEQYF
TGTGCCAGCAGCGTAGTGGCAGGTACGTGGGAGCAGTACTTC
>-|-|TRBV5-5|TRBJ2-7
CASSLDGGGRAYEQYF
TGTGCCAGCAGCTTGGACGGGGGCGGTAGGGCCTACGAGCAGTACTTC
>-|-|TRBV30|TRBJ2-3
CAWSVHLQDTQYF
TGTGCCTGGAGTGTACACTTGCAAGATACGCAGTATTTT